One sample yielded the 2 T cell receptor beta chains listed below, sequenced in a study of shared clonotypes between healthy human individuals. Assay used: immunoSEQ multiplex PCR; TCRdb lists only in-frame clones, some missing. In the table there are over a million clones, 78% of which are singletons. The sequenced material came from memory CD4+ T cells from PBMCs. Subset specified: CD45RA-negative fraction. Receptors originate from a man aged 18 to 29 in good health. Some clones in this sample may be carry-over from other donors' samples.

Note on this clone: A much bigger clone sits one base away, suggesting this may be a read error. This sample includes further DNA sequences coding for the same CDR3. This sequence joins TRBV5-1 and TRBJ2-7, with 11 bases fitting TRBD2. V lost 3 bases, J lost 3 bases, and 2 bases stayed unmatched. This CDR3 is 14 amino acids long. The germline V gene has CDR1 SGHRS and CDR2 YFSETQ. The CDR3 sequence is CASSSGTSGYEQYF. Here the CDR3 DNA reads TGCGCCAGCAGCTCCGGGACTAGCGGCTACGAGCAGTACTTC.

The DNA of the CDR3 is TGTGCCAGCATCAGAGGGGGGGACCAAGAGACCCAGTACTTC. As protein: CASIRGGDQETQYF. The V gene is TRBV7-9, the J gene TRBJ2-5, with D perhaps TRBD2 (7 bases). CDR1 and CDR2 (germline): SEHNR, FQNEAQ (reference sequence). V was pared by 7 bases and J by 0 bases, with 12 bases between. This CDR3 region has 14 residues.